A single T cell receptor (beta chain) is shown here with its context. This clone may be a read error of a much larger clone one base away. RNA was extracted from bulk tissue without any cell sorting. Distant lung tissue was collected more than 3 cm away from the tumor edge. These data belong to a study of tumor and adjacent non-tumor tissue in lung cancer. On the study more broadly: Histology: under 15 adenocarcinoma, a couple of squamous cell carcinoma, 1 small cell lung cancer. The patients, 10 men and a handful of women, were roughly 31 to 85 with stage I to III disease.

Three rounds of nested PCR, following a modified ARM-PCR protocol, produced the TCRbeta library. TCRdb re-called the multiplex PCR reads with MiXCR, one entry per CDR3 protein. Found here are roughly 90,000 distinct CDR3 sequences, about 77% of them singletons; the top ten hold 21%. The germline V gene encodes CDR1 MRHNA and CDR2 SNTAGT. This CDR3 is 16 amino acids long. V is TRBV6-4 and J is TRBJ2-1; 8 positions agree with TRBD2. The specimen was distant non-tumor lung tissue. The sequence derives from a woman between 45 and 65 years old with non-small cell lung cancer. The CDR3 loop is CARSDSAGEGYNEQFF. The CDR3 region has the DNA TGTGCCAGAAGTGACTCAGCGGGAGAGGGCTACAATGAGCAGTTCTTC.